These 21 T cell receptor beta chains share one sample of origin, sequenced in a study of T cells after yellow fever vaccination. TCRdb recomputed calls from the 5' RACE reads with MiXCR, one row per CDR3 protein. The repertoire holds just under 600,000 distinct CDR3 sequences, with roughly 14% as singletons. The material was PBMCs, obtained on the day of the yellow fever booster vaccination. The origin of the receptors is a man aged 25 to 40 who received the YFV17D yellow fever vaccine.

Only a few counts were recorded for this clonotype. V and J are TRBV27 and TRBJ2-2; TRBD1 aligns across 9 bases. Looked up from germline, CDR1 is MNHEY and CDR2 is SMNVEV (reference sequence). Unmatched junction bases numbered 3, after V lost 6 bases and J lost 7 bases. This CDR3 is built from 13 residues. The CDR3 region is CASRDRGNGELFF. The CDR3 DNA is TGTGCCAGCAGAGACAGGGGGAACGGGGAGCTGTTTTTT.

This chain connects TRBV10-2 to TRBJ2-3; a weak D match, TRBD1 (6 bases). The CDR3 runs 14 residues. With 4 bases removed from V and 3 bases from J, the gap between germline ends came to 11 bases. Per the germline V gene, CDR1 is WSHSY and CDR2 is SAAADI. The chain's CDR3 is CASSAGVETDTQYF. CDR3 nucleotides: TGCGCCAGCAGTGCAGGGGTTGAGACAGATACGCAGTATTTT.

The genes are TRBV18 and TRBJ2-3; D unclear. The CDR3 has 15 residues. Trimming took off 1 base at V and 4 bases at J, with 12 bases between the two ends. Germline V CDR1 and CDR2: KGHSH, LQKENI. In nucleotides, the CDR3 is TGTGCCAGCTCACCACATAACACAGCCCCAGATACGCAGTATTTT. Protein: CASSPHNTAPDTQYF. The whole variable domain, remainder taken from reference TRBV18 and TRBJ2-3, is NAGVMQNPRHLVRRRGQEARLRCSPMKGHSHVYWYRQLPEEGLKFMVYLQKENIIDESGMPKERFSAEFPKEGPSILRIQQVVRGDSAAYFCASSPHNTAPDTQYFGPGTRLTVL.

This clonotype was detected a few times. The chain combines TRBV20-1 with TRBJ2-7, with 8 bases aligning to TRBD2. The V gene end was trimmed by 1 base and the J gene end by 4 bases; junction bases not matched to a gene: 9. Looked up from germline, CDR1 is DFQATT and CDR2 is SNEGSKA (reference sequence). This CDR3 region has 15 residues. CDR3 in DNA: TGCAGTGCTAGAGTCCTAGGACTAGCCGGATACGAGCAGTACTTC. Translating gives CSARVLGLAGYEQYF.

This clonotype was found a few times. J is TRBJ2-1 and V is TRBV19; 10 nucleotides align to TRBD2. V shed 5 bases and J 8 bases; nucleotides not matched to a gene: 9. The CDR3 length is 15 residues. Germline CDR1 is LNHDA and CDR2 is SQIVND (reference sequence). The CDR3 DNA reads as TGTGCCAGTAGTTCCGTAGCGGGAGGTGGCGATGAGCAGTTCTTC. The encoded protein is CASSSVAGGGDEQFF.

This clonotype was recorded a few times. This sequence joins TRBV10-3 and TRBJ2-7; 9 bases line up with TRBD1. This CDR3 has 13 residues. In germline, CDR1 is ENHRY, CDR2 SYGVKD. The junction had 4 bases not matched to a gene; V was cut back by 8 bases and J by 2 bases. CDR3 in amino acids: CAIGRQGAYEQYF. CDR3 sequence (DNA): TGTGCCATCGGACGACAGGGGGCCTACGAGCAGTACTTC.

This clonotype has just a few counts. The chain employs TRBV20-1 and TRBJ2-3; no clear D gene. The CDR3 sequence is 14 residues long. The V end lost 5 bases, the J end lost 3 bases, and 15 bases lay between the germline ends. From germline, CDR1 is DFQATT and CDR2 SNEGSKA (reference sequence). For the CDR3, the DNA is TGCAGTGCTCGGACCCGCGTATTAACAGATACGCAGTATTTT. Residues: CSARTRVLTDTQYF.

The chain couples TRBV20-1 to TRBJ2-4; D possibly corresponds to TRBD2 (6 bases). CDR1 is DFQATT, CDR2 SNEGSKA, per germline (reference sequence). The CDR3 is 16 amino acids. The V end lost 6 bases, the J end lost 4 bases, and 22 bases lay between the germline ends. The CDR3 loop reads CSAASLEPGVKNIQYF. The DNA of the CDR3 is TGCAGTGCCGCCAGCTTAGAACCGGGGGTAAAAAACATTCAGTACTTC.

Ten or more counts support this clonotype. The J gene is TRBJ2-3, the V gene TRBV7-2; 10 bases fit TRBD2. The trim removed 3 bases at V and 0 bases at J, leaving 3 bases unmatched. Germline CDR1 is SGHTA and CDR2 is FQGNSA. This CDR3 has 16 residues. The CDR3 loop reads CASSFQAGGSTDTQYF. DNA for the CDR3: TGTGCCAGCAGCTTCCAAGCGGGAGGGAGCACAGATACGCAGTATTTT.

This clonotype showed up just a few times. This chain links TRBV5-4 with TRBJ2-7, with a possible D match to TRBD1 (5 bases). The CDR3 loop spans 14 amino acids. The V and J ends lost 3 bases and 3 bases respectively, with 13 bases between them. Looked up from germline, CDR1 is SGHNT and CDR2 is YYREEE (reference sequence). CDR3 amino acids: CASSSRPGNYEQYF. DNA of the CDR3: TGTGCCAGCAGCTCCCGTCCAGGGAACTACGAGCAGTACTTC.

The chain combines TRBV30 with TRBJ2-7, with 10 bases identical to TRBD1. V shed 8 bases, J shed 0 bases, and the junction held 7 bases outside the gene matches. The germline V gene encodes CDR1 GTSNPN and CDR2 SVGIG (reference sequence). CDR3 length equals 14 residues. The CDR3 sequence is CAQRRTGGSYEQYF. The CDR3 DNA reads TGTGCCCAAAGGAGGACAGGGGGCTCCTACGAGCAGTACTTC.

At least ten counts were recorded for this clonotype. The V call is TRBV29-1, the J call TRBJ2-3; D remains ambiguous. Germline lookup yields CDR1 SQVTM and CDR2 ANQGSEA. The V gene lost 7 bases and the J gene lost 5 bases, with 4 bases spanning the gap. The CDR3 runs to 9 residues. The CDR3 DNA reads as TGCAGCGGAGGAGATACGCAGTATTTT. Its translation: CSGGDTQYF.

The V call is TRBV19, the J call TRBJ2-1; D gene unclear. V lost 5 bases and J 3 bases, leaving 29 bases between the germline ends. CDR1 LNHDA and CDR2 SQIVND come from the germline V gene (reference sequence). The CDR3 consists of 20 residues. In nucleotides, the CDR3 is TGTGCCAGTAGTGGCCCTCAGCCACGCGTCCCAGGAGACGGCTACAATGAGCAGTTCTTC. It encodes CASSGPQPRVPGDGYNEQFF. The full variable domain, completed using reference TRBV19 and TRBJ2-1, is DGGITQSPKYLFRKEGQNVTLSCEQNLNHDAMYWYRQDPGQGLRLIYYSQIVNDFQKGDIAEGYSVSREKKESFPLTVTSAQKNPTAFYLCASSGPQPRVPGDGYNEQFFGPGTRLTVL.

This clonotype was detected a few times. The chain has TRBV5-6 and TRBJ2-3; 9 bases map to TRBD2. Germline lookup yields CDR1 SGHDT and CDR2 YYEEEE. The CDR3 is 16 amino acids. J lost 3 bases, V lost 3 bases, and 8 bases had no gene match. CDR3 sequence reads: CASSSLSGRQTDTQYF. The CDR3 DNA follows: TGTGCCAGCAGCTCCCTAAGCGGGAGGCAGACAGATACGCAGTATTTT. Filled out from reference TRBV5-6 and TRBJ2-3, the complete variable domain reads DAGVTQSPTHLIKTRGQQVTLRCSPKSGHDTVSWYQQALGQGPQFIFQYYEEEERQRGNFPDRFSGHQFPNYSSELNVNALLLGDSALYLCASSSLSGRQTDTQYFGPGTRLTVL.

About this clonotype itself: Compared with germline, one end of the junction differs, possibly owing to a read error. This chain joins TRBV20-1 and TRBJ2-7; 11 nucleotides match TRBD2. This CDR3 is built from 16 residues. Germline V gives CDR1 DFQATT, CDR2 SNEGSKA (reference sequence). Here the CDR3 DNA reads TGCTGTGCTAGAGCCGTTAGCGGGAGGGGGAGCTACGAGCAGTACTTC. As protein: CCARAVSGRGSYEQYF.

This rearrangement joins TRBV6-6 to TRBJ2-3; a possible D gene is TRBD2 (6 bases). V shed 9 bases and J shed 7 bases, with 17 bases lying between them. CDR1 and CDR2 from the germline V gene are MNHNY and SVGAGI (reference sequence). The length of the CDR3 is 13 residues. The CDR3 DNA reads as TGTGCCAGTAGATATGGGACTTTTAATACGCAGTATTTT. Protein: CASRYGTFNTQYF.

The rearrangement uses TRBV30 and TRBJ2-2; D is uncertain. Germline values: CDR1 GTSNPN, CDR2 SVGIG (reference sequence). This CDR3 is 14 amino acids long. The V and J ends lost 4 bases and 3 bases respectively, with 12 bases between them. The CDR3 bases are TGTGCCTGGAAGGAAGATTCGTACACCGGGGAGCTGTTTTTT. This gives the protein CAWKEDSYTGELFF.

J is TRBJ2-3 and V is TRBV7-9; 8 nucleotides align to TRBD2. The trim removed 3 bases at V and 6 bases at J, leaving 14 bases unmatched. CDR1 and CDR2 from the germline V gene are SEHNR and FQNEAQ (reference sequence). The CDR3 is 17 residues long. CDR3 region: CASSFREIAGSPDTQYF. The CDR3 DNA sequence: TGTGCCAGCAGCTTTAGAGAGATAGCGGGATCCCCGGATACGCAGTATTTT.

This clonotype turned up a few times. This chain connects TRBV20-1 to TRBJ1-4; a weak D match, TRBD1 (5 bases). The CDR3 runs to 14 residues. Germline CDR1 DFQATT, CDR2 SNEGSKA (reference sequence). V lost 0 bases and J 7 bases, leaving 12 bases between the germline ends. The CDR3 protein is CSARDPGQGEKLFF. CDR3 nucleotide sequence: TGCAGTGCTAGAGATCCAGGGCAGGGTGAAAAACTGTTTTTT.

This clonotype was counted only a few times. This CDR3 is CASSQRLAGVTLGTDTQYF. The CDR3 region has the DNA TGTGCCAGCAGCCAACGACTAGCGGGAGTGACGCTGGGCACAGATACGCAGTATTTT. The chain combines TRBV4-2 with TRBJ2-3; 12 nucleotides line up with TRBD2. V shed 2 bases, J shed 1 base, and the junction held 10 bases outside the gene matches. The germline gives CDR1 LGHNA, CDR2 YNFKEQ. The CDR3 contains 19 residues.

This clonotype came up a few times. This chain joins TRBV20-1 and TRBJ2-3, with TRBD2 identical over 8 bases. Trimming at V came to 6 bases and at J to 0 bases, leaving 5 bases not matched to a gene. Germline values: CDR1 DFQATT, CDR2 SNEGSKA (reference sequence). This CDR3 has 14 amino acids. The CDR3 loop reads CSAPGGDSTDTQYF. The CDR3 coding sequence is TGCAGTGCCCCGGGGGGGGACAGCACAGATACGCAGTATTTT.